Below are 6 T cell receptor beta chains sequenced from a single sample in a study of blood T cell repertoires in COVID-19. This table comes from immunoSEQ multiplex PCR, and its TCRdb copy is limited to in-frame clones, with some not included. The table includes 250,000 or so clones, around nine tenths detected once. What was sequenced was peripheral blood. These receptors were collected from a man aged 35-49 years with active or convalescent COVID-19.

In its sample, this clone was seen once. This chain links TRBV4-1 with TRBJ2-2; TRBD2 matches at 7 bases. The germline V gene encodes CDR1 MGHRA and CDR2 YSYEKL. With 4 bases clipped from V and 3 bases from J, the junction kept 17 bases outside the gene matches. The CDR3 is made up of 19 amino acids. The CDR3 DNA is TGCGCCAGCAGCCCTCGTAGACCCCCCTTTGCGGGAGACACCGGGGAGCTGTTTTTT. Translation: CASSPRRPPFAGDTGELFF.

This chain uses TRBV7-3 with TRBJ2-1; weak D call: TRBD2 (6 bases). Deletions cut 4 bases from V and 8 bases from J, with 15 bases between. CDR1 SGHTA and CDR2 FQGTGA come from the germline V gene. This CDR3 comprises 14 residues. The CDR3 nucleotides read TGTGCCAGCAGCTCCCGACGGGCTAGCGATGAGCAGTTCTTC. Translated, it gives CASSSRRASDEQFF.

The chain links TRBV5-1 to TRBJ1-1, with D perhaps TRBD1 (6 bases). This CDR3 comprises 16 residues. With 2 bases removed from V and 0 bases from J, the gap between germline ends came to 14 bases. Germline-derived CDR1 and CDR2 are SGHRS and YFSETQ. The CDR3 spells CASSFQRTDLNTEAFF. Written as DNA, the CDR3 is TGCGCCAGCAGCTTTCAGAGGACAGACCTGAACACTGAAGCTTTCTTT.

The sample holds one count of this clone. This chain connects TRBV30 to TRBJ1-5, with a tentative D call TRBD1 (6 bases). Germline V gene lookup returns CDR1 GTSNPN and CDR2 SVGIG (reference sequence). The CDR3 loop spans 15 amino acids. The germline V and J ends were trimmed by 1 base and 9 bases, with 19 bases remaining between them. The CDR3 coding sequence is TGTGCCTGGAGTGCGGATACAGGGTTAAGTTTGCCCCAGCATTTT. Translated: CAWSADTGLSLPQHF. Full variable domain (remainder filled in from reference TRBV30 and TRBJ1-5): SQTIHQWPATLVQPVGSPLSLECTVEGTSNPNLYWYRQAAGRGLQLLFYSVGIGQISSEVPQNLSASRPQDRQFILSSKKLLLSDSGFYLCAWSADTGLSLPQHFGDGTRLSIL.

The chain joins TRBV19 to TRBJ2-7; 8 nucleotides agree with TRBD2. The CDR3 extends over 14 amino acids. Germline CDR1 and CDR2: LNHDA and SQIVND (reference sequence). The V segment lost 4 bases and the J segment 1 base; nucleotides outside the gene matches: 3. CDR3 loop: CASSSGGKSYEQYF. The CDR3 nucleotides read TGTGCCAGTAGTAGCGGGGGGAAGTCCTACGAGCAGTACTTC.

This clone has a count of ten or more. The rearrangement links TRBV20-1 to TRBJ2-3, with D maybe TRBD1 (5 bases). CDR1 DFQATT and CDR2 SNEGSKA come from the germline V gene (reference sequence). This CDR3 has 14 amino acids. Trimming left V 3 bases short and J 7 bases short, with 17 bases between. The CDR3 region has the DNA TGCAGTGCTAGTGCCACAGGACGAACATATACGCAGTATTTT. This gives the protein CSASATGRTYTQYF.